This TCR beta chain emerged from a study of T cell repertoires in cytomegalovirus infection. Study in general: It can be stated that public TCR beta signatures indicated CMV infection as well as a matching HLA type.

In regard to this clonotype: Antigen: not known.

Whole-study findings and limits: HLA-C-restricted CMV clonotypes gave the most frequent clonotype in two of eight donors. Based on cumulative public TCR beta family frequency, carriers of CMV plus the relevant HLA were identified.

With V trimmed by 5 bases and J by 6 bases, 5 bases remained unmatched. The CDR3 runs to 14 residues. Germline values: CDR1 SNHLY, CDR2 FYNNEI. One entry per CDR3 protein, called by TCRdb with MiXCR from the reads. The table lists hundreds of thousands of distinct CDR3 sequences, 20% to 30% of them singletons. The chain employs TRBV2 and TRBJ2-2; TRBD1 matches 8 bases. The sequenced material came from CD8+ T cells from PBMCs. The source of this sequence is a human donor in good health (CMV status not recorded). Some clones in this sample may be carry-over from other donors' samples. CDR3 coding DNA: TGTGCCAGCAGTATCGACAGGGGTGCCGGGGAGCTGTTTTTT. This gives the protein CASSIDRGAGELFF.